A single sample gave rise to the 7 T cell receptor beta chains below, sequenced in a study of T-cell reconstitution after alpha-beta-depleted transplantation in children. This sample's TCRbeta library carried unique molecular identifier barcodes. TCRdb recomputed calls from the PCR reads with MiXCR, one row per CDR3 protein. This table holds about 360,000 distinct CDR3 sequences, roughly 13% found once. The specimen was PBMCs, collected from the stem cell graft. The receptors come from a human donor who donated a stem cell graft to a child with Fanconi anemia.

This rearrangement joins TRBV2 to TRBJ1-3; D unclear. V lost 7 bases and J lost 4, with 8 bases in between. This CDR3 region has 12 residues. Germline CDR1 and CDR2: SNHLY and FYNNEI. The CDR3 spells CASNRAGNTIYF. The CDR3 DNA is TGTGCCAGCAACAGAGCAGGAAACACCATATATTTT.

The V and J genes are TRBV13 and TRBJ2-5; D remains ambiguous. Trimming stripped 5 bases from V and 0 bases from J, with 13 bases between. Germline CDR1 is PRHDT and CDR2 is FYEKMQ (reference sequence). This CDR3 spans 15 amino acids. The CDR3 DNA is TGTGCCAGCAGCACGACGACACTGGACCAAGAGACCCAGTACTTC. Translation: CASSTTTLDQETQYF. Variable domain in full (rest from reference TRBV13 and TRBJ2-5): AAGVIQSPRHLIKEKRETATLKCYPIPRHDTVYWYQQGPGQDPQFLISFYEKMQSDKGSIPDRFSAQQFSDYHSELNMSSLELGDSALYFCASSTTTLDQETQYFGPGTRLLVL.

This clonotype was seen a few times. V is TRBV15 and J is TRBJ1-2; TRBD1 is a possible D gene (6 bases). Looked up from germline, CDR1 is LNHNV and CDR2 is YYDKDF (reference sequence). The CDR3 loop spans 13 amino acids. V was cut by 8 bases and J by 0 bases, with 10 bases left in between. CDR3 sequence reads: CATRDTTNYGYTF. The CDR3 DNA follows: TGTGCCACCCGGGACACGACTAACTATGGCTACACCTTC.

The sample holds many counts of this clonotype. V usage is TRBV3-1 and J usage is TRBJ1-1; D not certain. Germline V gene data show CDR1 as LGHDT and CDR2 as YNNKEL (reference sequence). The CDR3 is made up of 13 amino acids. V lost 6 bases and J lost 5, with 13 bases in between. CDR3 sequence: CASRPPGRTEAFF. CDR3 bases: TGTGCCAGCAGACCTCCAGGACGGACTGAAGCTTTCTTT.

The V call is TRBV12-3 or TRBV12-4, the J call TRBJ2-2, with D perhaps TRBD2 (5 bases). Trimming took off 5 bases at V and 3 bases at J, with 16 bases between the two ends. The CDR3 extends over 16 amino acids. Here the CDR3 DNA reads TGTGCCAGCAGTGCCCGCGGGTCGCCCGACACCGGGGAGCTGTTTTTT. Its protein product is CASSARGSPDTGELFF.

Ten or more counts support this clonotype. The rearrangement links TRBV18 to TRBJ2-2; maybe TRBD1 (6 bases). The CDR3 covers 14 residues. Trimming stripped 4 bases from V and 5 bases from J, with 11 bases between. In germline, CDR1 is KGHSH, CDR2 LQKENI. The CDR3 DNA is TGTGCCAGCTCACTGGACAGTCAAACCGGGGAGCTGTTTTTT. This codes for CASSLDSQTGELFF. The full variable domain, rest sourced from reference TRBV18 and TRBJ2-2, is NAGVMQNPRHLVRRRGQEARLRCSPMKGHSHVYWYRQLPEEGLKFMVYLQKENIIDESGMPKERFSAEFPKEGPSILRIQQVVRGDSAAYFCASSLDSQTGELFFGEGSRLTVL.

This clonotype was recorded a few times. CDR3 bases: TGTGCCAGCAGCTTAGCGCTCGGGGCTGAAGCTTTCTTT. Its protein product is CASSLALGAEAFF. The chain has TRBV7-9 and TRBJ1-1; D gene ambiguous. This CDR3 contains 13 residues. Germline-derived CDR1 and CDR2 are SEHNR and FQNEAQ (reference sequence). Trimming shortened V by 0 bases and J by 6 bases, and 8 bases separated the two germline ends.